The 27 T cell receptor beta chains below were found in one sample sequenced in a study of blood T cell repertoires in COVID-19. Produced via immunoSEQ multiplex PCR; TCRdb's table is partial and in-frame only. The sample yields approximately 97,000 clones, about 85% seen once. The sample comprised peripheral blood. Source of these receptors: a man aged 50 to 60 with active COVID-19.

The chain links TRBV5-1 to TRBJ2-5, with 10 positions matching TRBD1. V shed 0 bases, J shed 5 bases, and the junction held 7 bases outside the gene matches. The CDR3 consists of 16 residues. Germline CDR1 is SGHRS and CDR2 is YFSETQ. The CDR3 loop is CASSLAGTGVWETQYF. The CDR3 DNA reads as TGCGCCAGCAGCTTGGCCGGGACAGGGGTTTGGGAGACCCAGTACTTC.

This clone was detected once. CDR3 loop: CASSPTGVGEKLFF. The DNA of the CDR3 is TGTGCCAGCAGCCCTACAGGGGTTGGTGAAAAACTGTTTTTT. The chain is built from TRBV27 and TRBJ1-4; 7 positions match TRBD1. Germline V lookup: CDR1 MNHEY, CDR2 SMNVEV (reference sequence). J was trimmed by 7 bases and V by 6 bases; bases with no gene match: 8. The CDR3 length is 14 residues. Looking up the rest from reference TRBV27 and TRBJ1-4 gives the full variable domain: EAQVTQNPRYLITVTGKKLTVTCSQNMNHEYMSWYRQDPGLGLRQIYYSMNVEVTDKGDVPEGYKVSRKEKRNFPLILESPSPNQTSLYFCASSPTGVGEKLFFGSGTQLSVL.

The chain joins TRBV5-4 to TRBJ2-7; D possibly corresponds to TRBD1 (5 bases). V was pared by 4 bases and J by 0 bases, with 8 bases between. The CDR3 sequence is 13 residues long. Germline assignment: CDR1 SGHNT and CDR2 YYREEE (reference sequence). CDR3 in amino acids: CASSHDSSYEQYF. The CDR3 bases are TGTGCCAGCAGCCATGACAGCTCCTACGAGCAGTACTTC. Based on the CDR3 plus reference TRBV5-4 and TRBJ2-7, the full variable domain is ETGVTQSPTHLIKTRGQQVTLRCSSQSGHNTVSWYQQALGQGPQFIFQYYREEENGRGNFPPRFSGLQFPNYSSELNVNALELDDSALYLCASSHDSSYEQYFGPGTRLTVT.

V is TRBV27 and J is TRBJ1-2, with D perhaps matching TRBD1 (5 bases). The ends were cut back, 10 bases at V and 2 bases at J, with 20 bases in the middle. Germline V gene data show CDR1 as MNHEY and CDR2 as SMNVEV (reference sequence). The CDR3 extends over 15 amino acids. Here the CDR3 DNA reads TGTGCCACCATCCGGTGGGCAGGGCTAAACTATGGCTACACCTTC. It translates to CATIRWAGLNYGYTF.

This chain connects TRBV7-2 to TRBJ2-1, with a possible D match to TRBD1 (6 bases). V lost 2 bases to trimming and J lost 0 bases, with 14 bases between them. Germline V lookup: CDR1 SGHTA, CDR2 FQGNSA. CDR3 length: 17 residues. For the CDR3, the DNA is TGTGCCAGCAGCTTAAGAGGGGGTGGGTTCTCCTACAATGAGCAGTTCTTC. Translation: CASSLRGGGFSYNEQFF.

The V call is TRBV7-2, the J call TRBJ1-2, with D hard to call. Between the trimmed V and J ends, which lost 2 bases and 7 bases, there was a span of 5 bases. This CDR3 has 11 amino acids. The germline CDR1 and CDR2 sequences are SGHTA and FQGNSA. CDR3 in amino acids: CASSLSSGYTF. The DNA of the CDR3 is TGTGCCAGCAGCTTAAGTAGTGGCTACACCTTC.

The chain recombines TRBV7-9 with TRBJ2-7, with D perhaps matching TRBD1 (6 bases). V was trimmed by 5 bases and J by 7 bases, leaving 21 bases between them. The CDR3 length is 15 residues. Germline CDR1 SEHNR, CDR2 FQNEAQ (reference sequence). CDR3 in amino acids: CASSARGPISGEQYF. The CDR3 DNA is TGTGCCAGCAGCGCCAGGGGCCCAATTTCGGGGGAGCAGTACTTC.

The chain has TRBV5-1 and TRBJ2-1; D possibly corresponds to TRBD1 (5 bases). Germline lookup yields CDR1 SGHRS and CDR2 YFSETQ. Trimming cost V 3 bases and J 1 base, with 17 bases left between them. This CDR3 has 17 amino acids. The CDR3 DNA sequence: TGCGCCAGCAGCTCCTCAATCGACAGAATATCCTACAATGAGCAGTTCTTC. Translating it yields CASSSSIDRISYNEQFF.

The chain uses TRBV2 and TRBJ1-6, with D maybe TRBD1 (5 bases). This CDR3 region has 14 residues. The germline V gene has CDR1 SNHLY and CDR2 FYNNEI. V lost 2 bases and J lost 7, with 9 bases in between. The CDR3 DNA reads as TGTGCCAGCAGTGAAAGGGGAAAAAATTCACCCCTCCACTTT. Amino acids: CASSERGKNSPLHF.

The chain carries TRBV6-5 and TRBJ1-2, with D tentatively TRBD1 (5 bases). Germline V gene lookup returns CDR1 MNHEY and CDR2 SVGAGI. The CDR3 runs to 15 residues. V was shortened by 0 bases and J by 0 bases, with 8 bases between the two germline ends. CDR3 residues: CASSYSGAANYGYTF. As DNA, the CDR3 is TGTGCCAGCAGTTACTCAGGGGCAGCTAACTATGGCTACACCTTC.

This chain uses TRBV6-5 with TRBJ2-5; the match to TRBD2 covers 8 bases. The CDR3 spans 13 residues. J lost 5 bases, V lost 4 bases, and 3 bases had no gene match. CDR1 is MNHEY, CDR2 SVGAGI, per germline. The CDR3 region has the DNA TGTGCCAGCAGTTCCCGGGGGGGGGAGACCCAGTACTTC. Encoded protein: CASSSRGGETQYF.

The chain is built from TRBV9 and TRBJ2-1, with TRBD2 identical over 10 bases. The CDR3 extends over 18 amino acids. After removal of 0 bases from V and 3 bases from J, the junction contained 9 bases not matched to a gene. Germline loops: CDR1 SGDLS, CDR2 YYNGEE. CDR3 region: CASSVEELAGSIYNEQFF. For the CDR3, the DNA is TGTGCCAGCAGCGTAGAAGAACTAGCGGGGTCAATCTACAATGAGCAGTTCTTC.

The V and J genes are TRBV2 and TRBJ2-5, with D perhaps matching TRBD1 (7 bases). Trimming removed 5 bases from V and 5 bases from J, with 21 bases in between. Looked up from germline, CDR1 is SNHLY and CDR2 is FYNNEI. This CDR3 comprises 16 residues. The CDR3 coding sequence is TGTGCCAGCAGTCGACCTGAGACAGGGAGGTGCGAGACCCAGTACTTC. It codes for CASSRPETGRCETQYF.

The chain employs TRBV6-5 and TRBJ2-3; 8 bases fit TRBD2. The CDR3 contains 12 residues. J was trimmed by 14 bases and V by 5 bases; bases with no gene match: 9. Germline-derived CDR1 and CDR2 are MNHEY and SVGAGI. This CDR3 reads CASSPRTSIMYF. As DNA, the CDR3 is TGTGCCAGCAGTCCTCGGACTAGCATAATGTATTTT.

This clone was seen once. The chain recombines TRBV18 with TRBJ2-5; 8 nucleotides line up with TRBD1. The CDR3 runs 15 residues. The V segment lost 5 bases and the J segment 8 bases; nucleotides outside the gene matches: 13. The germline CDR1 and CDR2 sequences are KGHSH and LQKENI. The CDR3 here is CASSRPGQAGGTQYF. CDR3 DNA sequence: TGTGCCAGCTCAAGGCCGGGACAGGCCGGAGGTACCCAGTACTTC. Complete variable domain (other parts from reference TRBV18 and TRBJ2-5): NAGVMQNPRHLVRRRGQEARLRCSPMKGHSHVYWYRQLPEEGLKFMVYLQKENIIDESGMPKERFSAEFPKEGPSILRIQQVVRGDSAAYFCASSRPGQAGGTQYFGPGTRLLVL.

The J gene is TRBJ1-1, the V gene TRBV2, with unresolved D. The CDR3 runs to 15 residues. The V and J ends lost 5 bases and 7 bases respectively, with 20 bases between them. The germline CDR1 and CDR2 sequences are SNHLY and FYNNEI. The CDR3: CASSPGFSRHFEAFF. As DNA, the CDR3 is TGTGCCAGCAGTCCAGGCTTCAGCCGGCACTTTGAAGCTTTCTTT.

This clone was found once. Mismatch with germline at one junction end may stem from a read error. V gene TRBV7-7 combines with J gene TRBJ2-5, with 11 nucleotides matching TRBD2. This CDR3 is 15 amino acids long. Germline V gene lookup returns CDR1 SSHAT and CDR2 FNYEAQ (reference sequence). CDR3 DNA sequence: TGTGCTAGCAGCCCCACTAGCGGGGGCTGGGAGACCCAGTACTTC. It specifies CASSPTSGGWETQYF.

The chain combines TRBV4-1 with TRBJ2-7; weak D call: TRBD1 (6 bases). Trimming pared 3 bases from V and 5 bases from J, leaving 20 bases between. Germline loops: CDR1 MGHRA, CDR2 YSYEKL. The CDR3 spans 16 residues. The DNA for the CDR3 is TGCGCCAGCAGCCATCTTGTCGGGACATCTGGGCACGAGCAGTACTTC. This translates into CASSHLVGTSGHEQYF.

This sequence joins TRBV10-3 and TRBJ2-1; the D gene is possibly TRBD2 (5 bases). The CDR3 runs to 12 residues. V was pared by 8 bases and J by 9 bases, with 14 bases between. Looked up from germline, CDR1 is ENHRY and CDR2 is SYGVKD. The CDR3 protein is CAIRGLNGEQFF. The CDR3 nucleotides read TGTGCCATCCGAGGACTGAACGGTGAGCAGTTCTTC.

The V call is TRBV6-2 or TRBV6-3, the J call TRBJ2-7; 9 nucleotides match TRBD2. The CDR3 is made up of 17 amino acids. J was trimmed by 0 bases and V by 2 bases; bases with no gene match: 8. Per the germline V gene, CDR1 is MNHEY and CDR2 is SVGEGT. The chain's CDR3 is CASSYALAGSGSYEQYF. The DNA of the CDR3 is TGTGCCAGCAGTTACGCTCTAGCGGGGTCTGGCTCCTACGAGCAGTACTTC.

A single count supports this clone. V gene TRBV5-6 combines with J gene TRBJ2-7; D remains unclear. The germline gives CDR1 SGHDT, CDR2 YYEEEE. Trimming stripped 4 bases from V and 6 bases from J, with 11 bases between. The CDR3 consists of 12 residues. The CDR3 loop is CASSKAALEQYF. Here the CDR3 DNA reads TGTGCCAGCAGCAAGGCGGCTCTCGAGCAGTACTTC.

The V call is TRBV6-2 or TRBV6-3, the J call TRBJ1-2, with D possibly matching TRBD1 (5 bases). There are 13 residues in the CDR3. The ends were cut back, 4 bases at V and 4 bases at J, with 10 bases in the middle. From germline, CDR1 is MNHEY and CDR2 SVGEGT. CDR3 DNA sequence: TGTGCCAGCAGTTCCCCGGGACTCTATGGCTACACCTTC. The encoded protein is CASSSPGLYGYTF.

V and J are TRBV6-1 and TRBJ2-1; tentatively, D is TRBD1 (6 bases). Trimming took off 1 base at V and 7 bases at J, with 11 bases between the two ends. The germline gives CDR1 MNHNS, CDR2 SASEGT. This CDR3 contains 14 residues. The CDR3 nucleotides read TGTGCCAGCAGTGAAGGTAGGGGGTTGAATGAGCAGTTCTTC. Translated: CASSEGRGLNEQFF.

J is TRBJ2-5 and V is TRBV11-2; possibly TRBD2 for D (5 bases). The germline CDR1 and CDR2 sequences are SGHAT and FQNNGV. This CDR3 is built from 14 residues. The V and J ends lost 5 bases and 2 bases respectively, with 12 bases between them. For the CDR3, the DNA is TGTGCCAGCAGCCCCCGGACTGTTCAAGAGACCCAGTACTTC. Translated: CASSPRTVQETQYF.

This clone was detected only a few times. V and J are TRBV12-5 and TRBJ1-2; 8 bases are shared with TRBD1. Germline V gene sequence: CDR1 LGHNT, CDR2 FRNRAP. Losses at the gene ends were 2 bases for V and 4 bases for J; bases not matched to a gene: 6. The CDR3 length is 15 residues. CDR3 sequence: CASGLRLGTGYGYTF. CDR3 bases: TGTGCTAGTGGTTTGCGTCTAGGGACAGGCTATGGCTACACCTTC.

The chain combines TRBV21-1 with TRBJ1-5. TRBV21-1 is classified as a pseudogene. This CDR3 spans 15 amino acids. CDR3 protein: CASSKVEPHNQPQHF. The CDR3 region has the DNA TGTGCCAGCAGCAAAGTAGAGCCCCACAATCAGCCCCAGCATTTT.

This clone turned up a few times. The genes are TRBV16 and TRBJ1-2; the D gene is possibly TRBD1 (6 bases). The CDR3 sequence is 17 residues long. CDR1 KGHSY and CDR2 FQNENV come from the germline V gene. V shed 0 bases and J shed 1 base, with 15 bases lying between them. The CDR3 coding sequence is TGTGCCAGCAGCCAATCGATGAGGGACACTAGTAACTATGGCTACACCTTC. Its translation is CASSQSMRDTSNYGYTF. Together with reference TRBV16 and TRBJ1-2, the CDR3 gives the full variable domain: GEEVAQTPKHLVRGEGQKAKLYCAPIKGHSYVFWYQQVLKNEFKFLISFQNENVFDETGMPKERFSAKCLPNSPCSLEIQATKLEDSAVYFCASSQSMRDTSNYGYTFGSGTRLTVV.